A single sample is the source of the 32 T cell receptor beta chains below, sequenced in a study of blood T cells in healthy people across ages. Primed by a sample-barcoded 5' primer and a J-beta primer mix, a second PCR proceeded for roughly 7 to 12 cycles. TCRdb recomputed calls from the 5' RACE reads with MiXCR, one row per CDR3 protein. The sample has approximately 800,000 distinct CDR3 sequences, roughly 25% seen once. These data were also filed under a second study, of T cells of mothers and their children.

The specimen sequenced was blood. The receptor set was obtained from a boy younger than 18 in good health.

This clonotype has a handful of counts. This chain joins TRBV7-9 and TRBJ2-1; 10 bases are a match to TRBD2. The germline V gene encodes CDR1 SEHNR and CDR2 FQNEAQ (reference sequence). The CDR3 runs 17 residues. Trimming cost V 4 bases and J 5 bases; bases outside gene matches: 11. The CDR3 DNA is TGTGCCAGCAGCTCAAGTCTAGCGGGAGCTATTGACAATGAGCAGTTCTTC. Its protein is CASSSSLAGAIDNEQFF.

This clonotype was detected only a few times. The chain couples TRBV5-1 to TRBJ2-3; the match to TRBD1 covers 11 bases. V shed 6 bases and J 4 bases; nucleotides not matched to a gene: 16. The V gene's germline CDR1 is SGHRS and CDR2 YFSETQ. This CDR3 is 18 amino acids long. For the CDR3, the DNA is TGCGCCAGCAACAGGATGTCCCTGGGACAGGGGGGTCCAGATACGCAGTATTTT. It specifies CASNRMSLGQGGPDTQYF.

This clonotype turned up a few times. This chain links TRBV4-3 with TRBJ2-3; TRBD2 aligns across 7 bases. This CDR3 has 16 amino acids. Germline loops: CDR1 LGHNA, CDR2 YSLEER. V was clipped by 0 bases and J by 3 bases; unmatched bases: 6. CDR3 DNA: TGCGCCAGCAGCCAAGATACAGGCGGGAGAACAGATACGCAGTATTTT. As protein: CASSQDTGGRTDTQYF.

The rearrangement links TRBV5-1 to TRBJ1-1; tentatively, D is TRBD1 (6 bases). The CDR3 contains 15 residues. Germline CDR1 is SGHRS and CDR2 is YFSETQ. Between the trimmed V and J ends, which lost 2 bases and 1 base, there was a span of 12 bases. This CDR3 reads CASSFAGAGNTEAFF. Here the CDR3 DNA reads TGCGCCAGCAGCTTCGCAGGGGCGGGGAACACTGAAGCTTTCTTT. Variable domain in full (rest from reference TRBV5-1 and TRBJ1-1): KAGVTQTPRYLIKTRGQQVTLSCSPISGHRSVSWYQQTPGQGLQFLFEYFSETQRNKGNFPGRFSGRQFSNSRSEMNVSTLELGDSALYLCASSFAGAGNTEAFFGQGTRLTVV.

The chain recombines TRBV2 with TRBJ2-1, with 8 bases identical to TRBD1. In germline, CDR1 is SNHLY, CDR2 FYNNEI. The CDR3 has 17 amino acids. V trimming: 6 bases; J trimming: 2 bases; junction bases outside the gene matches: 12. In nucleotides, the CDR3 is TGTGCCAGCAGGGCCCGGAAATCGACAGGGGCCTACAATGAGCAGTTCTTC. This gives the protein CASRARKSTGAYNEQFF.

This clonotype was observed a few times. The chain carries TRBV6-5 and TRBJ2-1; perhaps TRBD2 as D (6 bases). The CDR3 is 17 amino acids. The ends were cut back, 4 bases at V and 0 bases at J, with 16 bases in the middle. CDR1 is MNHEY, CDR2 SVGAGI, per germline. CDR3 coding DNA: TGTGCCAGCAGTTGGACGGACTATTACCCCTCCTACAATGAGCAGTTCTTC. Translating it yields CASSWTDYYPSYNEQFF.

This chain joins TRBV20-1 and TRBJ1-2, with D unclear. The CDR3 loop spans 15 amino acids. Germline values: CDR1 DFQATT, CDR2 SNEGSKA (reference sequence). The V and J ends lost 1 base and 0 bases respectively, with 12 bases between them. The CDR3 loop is CSARATDLANYGYTF. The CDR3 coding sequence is TGCAGTGCTAGAGCAACCGACTTAGCTAACTATGGCTACACCTTC.

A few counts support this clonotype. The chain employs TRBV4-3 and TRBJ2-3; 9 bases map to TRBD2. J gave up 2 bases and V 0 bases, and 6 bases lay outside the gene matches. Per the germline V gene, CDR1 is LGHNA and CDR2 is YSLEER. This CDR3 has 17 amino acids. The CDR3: CASSQDRAGGYTDTQYF. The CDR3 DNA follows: TGCGCCAGCAGCCAAGATAGAGCGGGGGGTTACACAGATACGCAGTATTTT.

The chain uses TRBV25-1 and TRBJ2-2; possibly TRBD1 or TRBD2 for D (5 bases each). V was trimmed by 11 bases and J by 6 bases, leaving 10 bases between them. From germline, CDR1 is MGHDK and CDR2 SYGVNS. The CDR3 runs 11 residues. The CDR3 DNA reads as TGTGCCGCCCTGGGGGCCGGGGAGCTGTTTTTT. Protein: CAALGAGELFF.

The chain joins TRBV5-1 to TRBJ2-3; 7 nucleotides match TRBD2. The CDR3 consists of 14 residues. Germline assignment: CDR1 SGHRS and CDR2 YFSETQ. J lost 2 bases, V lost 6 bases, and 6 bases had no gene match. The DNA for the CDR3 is TGCGCCAGCATGAGCGGGATCCCCACAGATACGCAGTATTTT. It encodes CASMSGIPTDTQYF.

CDR3 coding DNA: TGTGCCAGCAGATCGGGACAGGGGGCCTCTGAAGCTTTCTTT. It specifies CASRSGQGASEAFF. The chain carries TRBV2 and TRBJ1-1; 12 positions match TRBD1. CDR3 size: 14 residues. The germline V gene encodes CDR1 SNHLY and CDR2 FYNNEI. V shed 6 bases, J shed 6 bases, and the junction held 5 bases outside the gene matches.

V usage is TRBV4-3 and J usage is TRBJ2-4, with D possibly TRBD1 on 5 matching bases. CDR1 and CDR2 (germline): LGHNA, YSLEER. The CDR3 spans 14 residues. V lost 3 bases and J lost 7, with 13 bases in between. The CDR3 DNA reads TGCGCCAGCAGCCAGATAAGGGGAAACAACATTCAGTACTTC. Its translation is CASSQIRGNNIQYF.

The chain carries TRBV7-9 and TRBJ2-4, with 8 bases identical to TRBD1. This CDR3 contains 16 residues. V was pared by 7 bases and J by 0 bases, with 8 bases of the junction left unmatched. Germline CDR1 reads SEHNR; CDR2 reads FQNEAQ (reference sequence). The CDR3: CASTYTGGLAKNIQYF. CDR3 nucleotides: TGTGCCAGCACCTATACAGGGGGACTAGCCAAAAACATTCAGTACTTC.

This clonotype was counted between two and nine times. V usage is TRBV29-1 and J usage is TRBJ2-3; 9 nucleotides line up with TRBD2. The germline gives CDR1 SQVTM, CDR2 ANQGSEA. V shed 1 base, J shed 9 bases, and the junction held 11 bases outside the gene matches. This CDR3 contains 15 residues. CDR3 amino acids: CSVEAVVGAGGTQYF. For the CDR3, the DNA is TGCAGCGTTGAAGCGGTAGTTGGGGCGGGGGGGACGCAGTATTTT.

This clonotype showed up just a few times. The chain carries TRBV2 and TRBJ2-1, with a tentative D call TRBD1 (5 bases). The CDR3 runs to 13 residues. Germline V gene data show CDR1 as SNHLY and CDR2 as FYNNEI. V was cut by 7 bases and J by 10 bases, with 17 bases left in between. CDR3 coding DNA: TGTGCCAGCAAGCCGACAGCGAGTATGGAGCAGTTCTTC. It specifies CASKPTASMEQFF. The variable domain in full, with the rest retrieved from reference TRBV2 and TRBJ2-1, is EPEVTQTPSHQVTQMGQEVILRCVPISNHLYFYWYRQILGQKVEFLVSFYNNEISEKSEIFDDQFSVERPDGSNFTLKIRSTKLEDSAMYFCASKPTASMEQFFGPGTRLTVL.

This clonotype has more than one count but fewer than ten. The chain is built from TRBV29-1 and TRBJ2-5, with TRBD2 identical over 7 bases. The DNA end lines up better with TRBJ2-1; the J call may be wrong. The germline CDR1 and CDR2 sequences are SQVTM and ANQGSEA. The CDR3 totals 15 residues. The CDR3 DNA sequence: TGCAGCGTCTCGGGGGGAGGCGACGGTGGGAATGAGCAGTTCTTC. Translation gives CSVSGGGDGGNEQFF.

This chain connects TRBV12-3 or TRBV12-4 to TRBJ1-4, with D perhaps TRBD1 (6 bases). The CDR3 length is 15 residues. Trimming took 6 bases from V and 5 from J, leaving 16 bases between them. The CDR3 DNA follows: TGTGCCAGCAGACCACTGGACAGACAAAATGAAAAACTGTTTTTT. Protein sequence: CASRPLDRQNEKLFF.

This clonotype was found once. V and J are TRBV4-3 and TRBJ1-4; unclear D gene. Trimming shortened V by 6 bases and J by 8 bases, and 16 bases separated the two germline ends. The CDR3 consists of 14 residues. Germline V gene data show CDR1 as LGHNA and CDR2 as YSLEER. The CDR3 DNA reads TGCGCCAGCAGACCCAACGGTTACGGGGAAAAACTGTTTTTT. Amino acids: CASRPNGYGEKLFF.

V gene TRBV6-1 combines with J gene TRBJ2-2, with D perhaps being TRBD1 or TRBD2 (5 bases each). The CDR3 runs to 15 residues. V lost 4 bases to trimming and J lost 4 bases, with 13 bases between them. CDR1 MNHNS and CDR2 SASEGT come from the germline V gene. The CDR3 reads CASSAGTESTGELFF. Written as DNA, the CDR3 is TGTGCCAGCAGTGCCGGGACGGAGAGCACCGGGGAGCTGTTTTTT.

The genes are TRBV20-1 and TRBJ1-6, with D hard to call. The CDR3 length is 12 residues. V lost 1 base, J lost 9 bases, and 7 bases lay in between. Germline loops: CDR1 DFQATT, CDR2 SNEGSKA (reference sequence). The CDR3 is CSARGWGSPLHF. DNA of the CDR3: TGCAGTGCTAGAGGGTGGGGTTCACCCCTCCACTTT.

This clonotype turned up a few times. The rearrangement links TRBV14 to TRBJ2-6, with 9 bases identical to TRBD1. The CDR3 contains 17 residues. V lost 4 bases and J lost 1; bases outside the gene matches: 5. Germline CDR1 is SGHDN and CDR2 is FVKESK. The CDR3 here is CASSRPGTGSGANVLTF. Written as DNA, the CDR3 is TGTGCCAGCAGCCGTCCCGGGACAGGGTCTGGGGCCAACGTCCTGACTTTC.

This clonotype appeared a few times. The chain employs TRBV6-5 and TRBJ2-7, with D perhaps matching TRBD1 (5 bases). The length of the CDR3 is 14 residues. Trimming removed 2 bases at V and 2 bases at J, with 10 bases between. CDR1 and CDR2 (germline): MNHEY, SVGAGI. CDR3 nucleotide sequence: TGTGCCAGCAGTTACGGGGCAGGGACCTACGAGCAGTACTTC. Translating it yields CASSYGAGTYEQYF.

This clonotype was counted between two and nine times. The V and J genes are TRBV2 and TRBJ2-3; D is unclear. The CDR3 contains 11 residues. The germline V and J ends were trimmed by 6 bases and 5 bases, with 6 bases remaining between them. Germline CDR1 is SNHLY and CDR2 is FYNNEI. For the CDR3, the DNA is TGTGCCAGCAGGAAGGTAGATACGCAGTATTTT. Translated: CASRKVDTQYF.

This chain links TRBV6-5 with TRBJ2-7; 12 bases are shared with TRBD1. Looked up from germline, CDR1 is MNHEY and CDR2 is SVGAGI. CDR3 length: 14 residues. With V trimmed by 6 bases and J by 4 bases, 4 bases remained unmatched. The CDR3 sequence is CASRWGQGAYEQYF. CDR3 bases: TGTGCCAGCAGGTGGGGACAGGGGGCGTACGAGCAGTACTTC.

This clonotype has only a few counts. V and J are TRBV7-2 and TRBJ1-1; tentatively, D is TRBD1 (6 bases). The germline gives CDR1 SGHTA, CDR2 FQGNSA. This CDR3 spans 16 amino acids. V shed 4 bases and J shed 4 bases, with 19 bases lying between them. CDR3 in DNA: TGTGCCAGCAGCTCCCCCGGCCGGGGGCCTGGCACTGAAGCTTTCTTT. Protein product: CASSSPGRGPGTEAFF.

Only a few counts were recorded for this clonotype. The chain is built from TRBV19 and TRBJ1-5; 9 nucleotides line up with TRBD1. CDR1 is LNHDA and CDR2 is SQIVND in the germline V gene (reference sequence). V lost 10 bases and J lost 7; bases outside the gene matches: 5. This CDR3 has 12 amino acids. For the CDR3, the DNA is TGTGCCACAGGACAGGGGCTCCAGCCCCAGCATTTT. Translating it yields CATGQGLQPQHF. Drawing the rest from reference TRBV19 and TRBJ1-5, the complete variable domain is DGGITQSPKYLFRKEGQNVTLSCEQNLNHDAMYWYRQDPGQGLRLIYYSQIVNDFQKGDIAEGYSVSREKKESFPLTVTSAQKNPTAFYLCATGQGLQPQHFGDGTRLSIL.

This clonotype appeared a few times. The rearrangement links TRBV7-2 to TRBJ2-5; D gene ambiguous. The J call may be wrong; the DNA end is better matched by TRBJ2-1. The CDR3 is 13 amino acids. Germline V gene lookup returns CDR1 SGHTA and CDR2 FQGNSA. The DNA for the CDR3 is TGTGCCAGCAGCTTAGTCAGCGTAAATGAGCAGTTCTTC. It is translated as CASSLVSVNEQFF.

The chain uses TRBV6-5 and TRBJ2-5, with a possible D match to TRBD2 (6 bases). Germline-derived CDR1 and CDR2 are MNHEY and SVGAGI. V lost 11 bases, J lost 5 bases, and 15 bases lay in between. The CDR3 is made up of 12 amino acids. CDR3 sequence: CAVGGKGETQYF. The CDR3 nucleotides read TGTGCCGTCGGCGGGAAGGGGGAGACCCAGTACTTC.

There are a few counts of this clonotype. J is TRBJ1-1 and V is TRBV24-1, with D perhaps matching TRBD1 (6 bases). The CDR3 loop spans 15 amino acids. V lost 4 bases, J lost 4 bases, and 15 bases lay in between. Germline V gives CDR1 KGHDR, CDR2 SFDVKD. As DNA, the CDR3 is TGTGCCACCAGTGACCCCACAGGGTCGGGCACTGAAGCTTTCTTT. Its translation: CATSDPTGSGTEAFF.

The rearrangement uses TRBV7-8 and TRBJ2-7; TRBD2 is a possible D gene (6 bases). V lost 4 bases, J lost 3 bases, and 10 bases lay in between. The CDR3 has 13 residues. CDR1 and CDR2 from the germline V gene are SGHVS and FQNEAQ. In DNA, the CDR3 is TGTGCCAGCAGCTGGGGGGATTACTACGAGCAGTACTTC. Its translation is CASSWGDYYEQYF.

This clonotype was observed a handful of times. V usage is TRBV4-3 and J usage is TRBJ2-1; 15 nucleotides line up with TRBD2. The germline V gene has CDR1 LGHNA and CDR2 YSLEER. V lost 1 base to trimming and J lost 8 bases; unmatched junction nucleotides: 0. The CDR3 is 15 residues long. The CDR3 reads CASSQGTSGGDEQFF. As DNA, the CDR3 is TGCGCCAGCAGCCAAGGGACTAGCGGGGGGGATGAGCAGTTCTTC.

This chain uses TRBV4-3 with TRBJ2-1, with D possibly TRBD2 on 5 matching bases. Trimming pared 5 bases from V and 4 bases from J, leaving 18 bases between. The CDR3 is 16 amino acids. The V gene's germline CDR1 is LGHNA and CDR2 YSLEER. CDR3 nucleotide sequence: TGCGCCAGCAGCTATCTCTCTGGCGGGTTGTACAATGAGCAGTTCTTC. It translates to CASSYLSGGLYNEQFF.